The 21 T cell receptor beta chains presented below share a single source sample, sequenced in a study of T-cell memory formation after mild COVID-19. TCRdb independently ran MiXCR on the 5' RACE reads; one entry per CDR3 protein. The sample holds approximately 110,000 distinct CDR3 sequences; roughly 20% are singletons and the top ten take about 38%. The specimen was PBMCs or a T cell subset sorted from them (not recorded which). Receptors originate from a young man who had mild COVID-19 (a few samples of this study predate the infection). Cell type and time point are not known.

CDR3 region: CASSLRQGFGTGELFF. Here the CDR3 DNA reads TGCGCCAGCAGCCTCAGACAGGGGTTTGGCACCGGGGAGCTGTTTTTT. The chain employs TRBV4-1 and TRBJ2-2; 8 bases line up with TRBD1. Looked up from germline, CDR1 is MGHRA and CDR2 is YSYEKL. Unmatched junction bases numbered 8, after V lost 4 bases and J lost 4 bases. The CDR3 sequence is 16 residues long.

This clonotype has only a few counts. The V and J genes are TRBV4-1 and TRBJ1-1, with TRBD1 identical over 8 bases. Trimming removed 1 base from V and 5 bases from J; junction bases left unmatched: 6. The CDR3 has 15 residues. In germline, CDR1 is MGHRA, CDR2 YSYEKL. The CDR3 nucleotides read TGCGCCAGCAGCCAAGTTCGGACAGGGAGGACTGAAGCTTTCTTT. It yields the protein CASSQVRTGRTEAFF.

This clonotype was seen only a few times. The chain recombines TRBV27 with TRBJ1-1; D is possibly TRBD1 (5 bases). CDR3 size: 12 residues. The ends were cut back, 6 bases at V and 1 base at J, with 6 bases in the middle. Germline loops: CDR1 MNHEY, CDR2 SMNVEV (reference sequence). The CDR3 protein is CASSGTNTEAFF. DNA of the CDR3: TGTGCCAGCAGCGGGACGAACACTGAAGCTTTCTTT.

This chain joins TRBV12-3 or TRBV12-4 and TRBJ2-1; D is uncertain. V was shortened by 1 base and J by 8 bases, with 12 bases between the two germline ends. This CDR3 contains 14 residues. As DNA, the CDR3 is TGTGCCAGCAGTTTAGTTCATCCTTCCCATGAGCAGTTCTTC. It yields the protein CASSLVHPSHEQFF.

The CDR3 region is CASSLRGWETQYF. CDR3 nucleotides: TGTGCCAGCAGCTTGAGAGGGTGGGAGACCCAGTACTTC. This chain joins TRBV5-6 and TRBJ2-5, with a possible D match to TRBD2 (5 bases). V was trimmed by 1 base and J by 5 bases, leaving 9 bases between them. This CDR3 has 13 amino acids. Germline assignment: CDR1 SGHDT and CDR2 YYEEEE.

V usage is TRBV4-3 and J usage is TRBJ1-1; 8 bases align to TRBD1. With 6 bases clipped from V and 3 bases from J, the junction kept 6 bases outside the gene matches. The CDR3 consists of 14 residues. Germline values: CDR1 LGHNA, CDR2 YSLEER. CDR3 sequence reads: CASRYRGEDTEAFF. The CDR3 DNA is TGCGCCAGCAGATACAGGGGGGAGGACACTGAAGCTTTCTTT.

This clonotype appeared a few times. V gene TRBV3-1 combines with J gene TRBJ2-4; the D call may be TRBD1 or TRBD2 (6 bases each). The length of the CDR3 is 15 residues. Germline loops: CDR1 LGHDT, CDR2 YNNKEL (reference sequence). The V end was cut by 1 base, the J end by 6 bases, with 13 bases between. In DNA, the CDR3 is TGTGCCAGCAGCCAAGGCGAAGGGGGGCGAAACATTCAGTACTTC. Translation gives CASSQGEGGRNIQYF.

The V call is TRBV11-2, the J call TRBJ2-7; 8 bases agree with TRBD2. Germline V lookup: CDR1 SGHAT, CDR2 FQNNGV. The CDR3 totals 15 residues. Trimming cost V 5 bases and J 0 bases; bases outside gene matches: 6. The CDR3 loop reads CASSIRTSSSYEQYF. In DNA form, the CDR3 reads TGTGCCAGCAGCATCAGGACTAGCAGCTCCTACGAGCAGTACTTC. Based on the CDR3 plus reference TRBV11-2 and TRBJ2-7, the full variable domain is EAGVAQSPRYKIIEKRQSVAFWCNPISGHATLYWYQQILGQGPKLLIQFQNNGVVDDSQLPKDRFSAERLKGVDSTLKIQPAKLEDSAVYLCASSIRTSSSYEQYFGPGTRLTVT.

This clonotype appeared a few times. The genes are TRBV25-1 and TRBJ2-7; no clear D. The CDR3 has 11 amino acids. V was pared by 6 bases and J by 6 bases, with 9 bases between. From germline, CDR1 is MGHDK and CDR2 SYGVNS. In DNA form, the CDR3 reads TGTGCCAGCAGCAATCTCCCCGAGCAGTACTTC. The encoded protein is CASSNLPEQYF.

This clonotype has a handful of counts. The chain recombines TRBV6-5 with TRBJ2-1, with D perhaps matching TRBD2 (5 bases). This CDR3 contains 12 residues. V was clipped by 5 bases and J by 12 bases, with 14 bases between them. Germline CDR1 is MNHEY and CDR2 is SVGAGI. The CDR3 protein is CASSADSGRQFF. Written as DNA, the CDR3 is TGTGCCAGCAGTGCGGACTCTGGGAGGCAGTTCTTC.

The chain links TRBV10-3 to TRBJ2-1; D may be TRBD1 or TRBD2 (5 bases each). The CDR3 totals 11 residues. Germline CDR1 ENHRY, CDR2 SYGVKD. Trimming left V 4 bases short and J 8 bases short, with 6 bases between. CDR3 in DNA: TGTGCCATCAGTGTGGGGGATGAGCAGTTCTTC. Translating gives CAISVGDEQFF.

This clonotype turned up a few times. The chain is built from TRBV10-2 and TRBJ2-3, with D maybe TRBD1 (5 bases). The germline V and J ends were trimmed by 2 bases and 3 bases, with 18 bases remaining between them. CDR3 length equals 17 residues. Germline lookup yields CDR1 WSHSY and CDR2 SAAADI. The CDR3 loop is CASSEGVRHQGTDTQYF. DNA for the CDR3: TGCGCCAGCAGTGAGGGAGTAAGACACCAGGGTACAGATACGCAGTATTTT.

The chain combines TRBV7-3 with TRBJ1-1, with 11 bases lining up with TRBD1. V shed 0 bases, J shed 1 base, and the junction held 4 bases outside the gene matches. CDR1 is SGHTA and CDR2 is FQGTGA in the germline V gene. This CDR3 contains 17 residues. The CDR3 protein is CASSLTRTGGRNTEAFF. The DNA for the CDR3 is TGTGCCAGCAGCTTAACAAGGACAGGGGGCCGGAACACTGAAGCTTTCTTT.

J is TRBJ1-6 and V is TRBV7-9, with D hard to call. Germline V gene sequence: CDR1 SEHNR, CDR2 FQNEAQ (reference sequence). The CDR3 totals 14 residues. V lost 2 bases and J lost 7, with 9 bases in between. CDR3 amino acids: CASSLTGMNSPLHF. CDR3 DNA: TGTGCCAGCAGCTTAACGGGAATGAATTCACCCCTCCACTTT. The complete variable domain, with remaining parts taken from reference TRBV7-9 and TRBJ1-6, reads DTGVSQNPRHKITKRGQNVTFRCDPISEHNRLYWYRQTLGQGPEFLTYFQNEAQLEKSRLLSDRFSAERPKGSFSTLEIQRTEQGDSAMYLCASSLTGMNSPLHFGNGTRLTVT.

This clonotype was seen a handful of times. The V gene is TRBV5-1, the J gene TRBJ2-7; D perhaps matches TRBD1 (6 bases). This CDR3 spans 15 amino acids. Germline CDR1 SGHRS, CDR2 YFSETQ. Trimming cost V 0 bases and J 4 bases, with 14 bases left between them. The CDR3 DNA follows: TGCGCCAGCAGCTTGGAGTCAGGGGAAGGATACGAGCAGTACTTC. Amino acids: CASSLESGEGYEQYF.

The chain carries TRBV4-1 and TRBJ2-1; tentatively, D is TRBD2 (6 bases). The germline V gene encodes CDR1 MGHRA and CDR2 YSYEKL. This CDR3 is built from 14 residues. The germline V and J ends were trimmed by 1 base and 7 bases, with 11 bases remaining between them. This chain's CDR3 is CASSQGGVGNEQFF. DNA for the CDR3: TGCGCCAGCAGCCAAGGGGGGGTTGGTAATGAGCAGTTCTTC.

The chain combines TRBV10-2 with TRBJ1-6; D unclear. The CDR3 runs 15 residues. The ends were cut back, 5 bases at V and 0 bases at J, with 8 bases in the middle. Germline assignment: CDR1 WSHSY and CDR2 SAAADI. The CDR3 reads CASSNWSSYNSPLHF. The CDR3 DNA reads TGCGCCAGCAGTAACTGGAGCTCCTATAATTCACCCCTCCACTTT.

The chain employs TRBV15 and TRBJ2-1; D remains ambiguous. The CDR3 has 15 amino acids. V was pared by 5 bases and J by 4 bases, with 15 bases between. The germline V gene encodes CDR1 LNHNV and CDR2 YYDKDF (reference sequence). CDR3 in amino acids: CATSLRKTTYNEQFF. CDR3 nucleotide sequence: TGTGCCACCAGCTTACGGAAGACGACGTACAATGAGCAGTTCTTC.

A few counts support this clonotype. This chain uses TRBV9 with TRBJ1-6; possibly TRBD1 for D (5 bases). V was shortened by 3 bases and J by 9 bases, with 19 bases between the two germline ends. This CDR3 contains 16 residues. Germline V lookup: CDR1 SGDLS, CDR2 YYNGEE. The CDR3 DNA reads as TGTGCCAGCAGCGAGGCAAGCGGGGGAGGAACTTCACCCCTCCACTTT. Translating it yields CASSEASGGGTSPLHF.

The gene calls are TRBV6-5 and TRBJ1-2, with 8 bases matching TRBD1. Germline values: CDR1 MNHEY, CDR2 SVGAGI. Trimming removed 2 bases from V and 5 bases from J; junction bases left unmatched: 7. CDR3 size: 15 residues. CDR3 DNA: TGTGCCAGCAGTTACGATCGGGACAGGAATTATGGCTACACCTTC. This codes for CASSYDRDRNYGYTF.

This chain joins TRBV20-1 and TRBJ1-2; D uncertain. Deletions cut 0 bases from V and 3 bases from J, with 20 bases between. Germline CDR1 is DFQATT and CDR2 is SNEGSKA (reference sequence). There are 17 residues in the CDR3. Written as DNA, the CDR3 is TGCAGTGCTAGAGATTTTATGGGCGGGGAATCCGACTATGGCTACACCTTC. The encoded protein is CSARDFMGGESDYGYTF.